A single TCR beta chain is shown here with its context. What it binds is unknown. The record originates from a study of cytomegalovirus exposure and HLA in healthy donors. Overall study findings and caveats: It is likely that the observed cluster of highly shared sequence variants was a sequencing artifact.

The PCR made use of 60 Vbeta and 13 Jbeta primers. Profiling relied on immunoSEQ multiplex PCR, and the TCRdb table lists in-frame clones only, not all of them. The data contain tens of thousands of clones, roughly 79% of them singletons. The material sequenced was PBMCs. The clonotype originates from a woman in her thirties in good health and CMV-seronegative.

The CDR3, as DNA: TGTGCCAGCAGCGTAACGGCGGTTAATGAAAAACTGTTTTTT. Its protein product is CASSVTAVNEKLFF. This chain joins TRBV9 and TRBJ1-4; D gene unclear. Germline V gives CDR1 SGDLS, CDR2 YYNGEE. The CDR3 runs to 14 residues. Trimming removed 1 base at V and 4 bases at J, with 8 bases between.